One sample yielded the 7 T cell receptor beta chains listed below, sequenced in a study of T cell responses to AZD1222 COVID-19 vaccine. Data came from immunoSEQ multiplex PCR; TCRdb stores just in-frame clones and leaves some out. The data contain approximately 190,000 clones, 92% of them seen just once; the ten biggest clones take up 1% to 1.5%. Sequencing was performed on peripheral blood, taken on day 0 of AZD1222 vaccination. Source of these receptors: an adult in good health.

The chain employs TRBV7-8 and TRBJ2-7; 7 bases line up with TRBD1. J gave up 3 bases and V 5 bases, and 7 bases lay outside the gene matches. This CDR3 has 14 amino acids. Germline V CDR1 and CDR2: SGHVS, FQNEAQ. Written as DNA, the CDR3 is TGTGCCAGCAGCCCCCGGGACAGAGACTACGAGCAGTACTTC. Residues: CASSPRDRDYEQYF.

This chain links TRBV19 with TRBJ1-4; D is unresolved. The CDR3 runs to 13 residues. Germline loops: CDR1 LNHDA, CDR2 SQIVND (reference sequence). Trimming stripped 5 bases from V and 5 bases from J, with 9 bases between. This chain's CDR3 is CASSLLINEKLFF. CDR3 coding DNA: TGTGCCAGTAGTCTCCTCATAAATGAAAAACTGTTTTTT.

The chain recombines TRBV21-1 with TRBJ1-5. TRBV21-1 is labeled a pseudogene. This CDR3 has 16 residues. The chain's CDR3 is CASSKRDRRDNQPQHF. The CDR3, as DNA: TGTGCCAGCAGCAAAAGAGACCGTAGAGACAATCAGCCCCAGCATTTT.

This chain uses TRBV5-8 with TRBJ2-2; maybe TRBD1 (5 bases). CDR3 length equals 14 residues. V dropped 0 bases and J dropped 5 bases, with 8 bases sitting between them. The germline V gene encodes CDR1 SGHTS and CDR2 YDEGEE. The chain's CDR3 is CASSLGQWTGELFF. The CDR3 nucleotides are TGTGCCAGCAGCTTGGGACAGTGGACCGGGGAGCTGTTTTTT. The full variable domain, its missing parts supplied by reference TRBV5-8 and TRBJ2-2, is EAGVTQSPTHLIKTRGQQATLRCSPISGHTSVYWYQQALGLGLQFLLWYDEGEERNRGNFPPRFSGRQFPNYSSELNVNALELEDSALYLCASSLGQWTGELFFGEGSRLTVL.

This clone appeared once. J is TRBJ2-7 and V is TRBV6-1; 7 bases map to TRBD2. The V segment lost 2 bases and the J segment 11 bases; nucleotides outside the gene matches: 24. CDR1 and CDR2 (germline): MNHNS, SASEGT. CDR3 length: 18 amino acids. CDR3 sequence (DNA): TGTGCCAGCAGTGAATCCCGGCTGGGGACTAACATGATGCGAGCAGAGTACTTC. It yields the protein CASSESRLGTNMMRAEYF.

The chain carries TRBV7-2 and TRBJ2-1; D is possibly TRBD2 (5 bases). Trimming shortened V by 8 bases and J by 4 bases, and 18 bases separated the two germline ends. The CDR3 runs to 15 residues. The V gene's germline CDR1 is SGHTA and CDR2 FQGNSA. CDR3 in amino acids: CASFPPEVRYNEQFF. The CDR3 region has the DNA TGTGCCAGCTTTCCACCGGAGGTAAGATACAATGAGCAGTTCTTC.

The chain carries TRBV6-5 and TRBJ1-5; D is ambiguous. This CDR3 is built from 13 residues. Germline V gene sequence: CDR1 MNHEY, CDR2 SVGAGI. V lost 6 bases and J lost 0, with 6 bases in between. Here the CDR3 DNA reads TGTGCCAGCAGGCCTTATAGCAATCAGCCCCAGCATTTT. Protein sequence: CASRPYSNQPQHF.